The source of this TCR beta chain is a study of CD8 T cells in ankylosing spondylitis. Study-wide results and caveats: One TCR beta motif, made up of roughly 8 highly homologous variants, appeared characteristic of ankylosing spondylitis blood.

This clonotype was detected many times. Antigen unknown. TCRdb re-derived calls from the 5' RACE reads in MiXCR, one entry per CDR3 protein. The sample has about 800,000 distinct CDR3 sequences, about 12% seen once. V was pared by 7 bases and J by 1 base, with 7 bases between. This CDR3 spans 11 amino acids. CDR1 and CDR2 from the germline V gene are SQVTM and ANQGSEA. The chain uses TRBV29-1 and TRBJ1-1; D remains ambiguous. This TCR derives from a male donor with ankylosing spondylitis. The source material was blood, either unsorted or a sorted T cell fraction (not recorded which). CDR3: CSACTNTEAFF. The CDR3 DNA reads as TGCAGCGCCTGTACGAACACTGAAGCTTTCTTT. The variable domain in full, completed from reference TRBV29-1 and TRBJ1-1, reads SAVISQKPSRDICQRGTSLTIQCQVDSQVTMMFWYRQQPGQSLTLIATANQGSEATYESGFVIDKFPISRPNLTFSTLTVSNMSPEDSSIYLCSACTNTEAFFGQGTRLTVV.